This note documents a single T cell receptor (beta chain) sequence. Its antigen is as yet unknown. The TCRbeta library was prepared with unique molecular identifiers. A single record per CDR3 protein comes from TCRdb applying MiXCR to the PCR reads. The sample lists some 300,000 distinct CDR3 sequences, nearly 8% occurring once. These data originate in a study of T-cell reconstitution after alpha-beta-depleted transplantation in children. Study results and limitations: After one year, T-cell counts and TCRbeta diversity mostly came from new T cells.

With 1 base removed from V and 5 bases from J, the gap between germline ends came to 21 bases. There are 17 residues in the CDR3. Germline CDR1 and CDR2: DFQATT and SNEGSKA (reference sequence). The chain joins TRBV20-1 to TRBJ2-1; tentative D call: TRBD2 (5 bases). This sequence was found in a female patient aged 2-9 years who had a stem cell transplant for Fanconi anemia, so the T cells may come from the graft donor. This specimen was peripheral blood, taken 360 days after TCRalphabeta/CD19-depleted stem cell transplant. CDR3 nucleotides: TGCAGTGCTAGAGTAGCGTCCCACTCCAGTGCCCACAATGAGCAGTTCTTC. This translates into CSARVASHSSAHNEQFF.